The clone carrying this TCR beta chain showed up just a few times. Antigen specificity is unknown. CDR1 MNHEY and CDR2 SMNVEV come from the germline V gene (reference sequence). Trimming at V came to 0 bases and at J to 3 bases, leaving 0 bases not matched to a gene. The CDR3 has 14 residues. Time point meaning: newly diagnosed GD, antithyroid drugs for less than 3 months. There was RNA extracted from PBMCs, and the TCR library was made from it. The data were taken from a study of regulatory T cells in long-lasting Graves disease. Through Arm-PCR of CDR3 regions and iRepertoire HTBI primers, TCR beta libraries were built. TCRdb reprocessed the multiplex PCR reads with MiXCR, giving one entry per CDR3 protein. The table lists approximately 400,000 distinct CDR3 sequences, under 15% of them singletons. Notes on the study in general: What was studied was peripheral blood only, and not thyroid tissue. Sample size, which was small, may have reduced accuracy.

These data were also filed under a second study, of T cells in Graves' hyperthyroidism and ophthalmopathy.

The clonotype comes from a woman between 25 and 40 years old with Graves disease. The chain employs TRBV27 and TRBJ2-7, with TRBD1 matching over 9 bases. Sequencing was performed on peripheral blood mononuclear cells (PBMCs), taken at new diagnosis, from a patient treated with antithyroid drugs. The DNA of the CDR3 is TGTGCCAGCAGTTTATCGGACAGGGGCTACGAGCAGTACTTC. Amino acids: CASSLSDRGYEQYF.